This TCR beta chain was found in a study of CXCR3-negative and CXCR3-positive naive CD8 T cells. Notes on the study in general: Hydrophobicity was higher for TRB CDR3s found in CXCR3-positive naive cells than in CXCR3-negative naive cells. CD5 surface expression was similar among naive subsets, and TCR strength was estimated by inference from TRB CDR3 properties. Naive cells that were CXCR3-negative or CXCR3-positive used TRBV-TRBJ genes alike, while memory cells diverged.

UMI labels and 5' RACE were used to prepare the TRB cDNA libraries. For each CDR3 protein, TCRdb gives one entry from its re-call of the 5' RACE reads, without DNA. The sample's table shows around 130,000 distinct CDR3 sequences. The CDR3 sequence is 12 residues long. From germline, CDR1 is SGDLS and CDR2 YYNGEE. As for this clonotype: Its target is unknown.

The chain recombines TRBV9 with TRBJ1-1. The sample comprised naive CXCR3+ CD8+ T cells from blood. Subset indicated: CD45RO-CCR7+CD27+CD95- naive CD8+ T cells expressing CXCR3 (TNR3+). This sequence was found in a human donor in good health. Some clones in this sample may be carry-over from other donors' samples. CDR3 region: CASSVDGQEAFF.